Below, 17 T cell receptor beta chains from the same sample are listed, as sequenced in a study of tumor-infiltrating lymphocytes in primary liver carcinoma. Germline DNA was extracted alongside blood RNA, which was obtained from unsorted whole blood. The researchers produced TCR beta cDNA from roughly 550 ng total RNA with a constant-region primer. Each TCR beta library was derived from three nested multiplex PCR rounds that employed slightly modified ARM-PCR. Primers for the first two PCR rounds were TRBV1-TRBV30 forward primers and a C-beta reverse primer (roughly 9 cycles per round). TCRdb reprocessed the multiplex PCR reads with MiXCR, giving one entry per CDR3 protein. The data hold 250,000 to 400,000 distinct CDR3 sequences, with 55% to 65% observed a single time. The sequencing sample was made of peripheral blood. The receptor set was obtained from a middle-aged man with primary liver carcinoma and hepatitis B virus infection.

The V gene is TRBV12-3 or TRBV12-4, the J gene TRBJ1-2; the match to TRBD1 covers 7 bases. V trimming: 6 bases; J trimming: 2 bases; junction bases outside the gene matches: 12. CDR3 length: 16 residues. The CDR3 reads CASRPAGQERNYGYTF. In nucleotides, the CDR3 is TGTGCCAGCAGGCCCGCCGGACAGGAGCGGAACTATGGCTACACCTTC.

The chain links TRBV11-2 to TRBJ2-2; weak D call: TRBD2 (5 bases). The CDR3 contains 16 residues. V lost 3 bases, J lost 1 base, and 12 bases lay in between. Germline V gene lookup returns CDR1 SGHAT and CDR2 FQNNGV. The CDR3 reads CASSFSGIRNTGELFF. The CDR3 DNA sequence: TGTGCCAGCAGCTTTTCGGGAATAAGGAACACCGGGGAGCTGTTTTTT.

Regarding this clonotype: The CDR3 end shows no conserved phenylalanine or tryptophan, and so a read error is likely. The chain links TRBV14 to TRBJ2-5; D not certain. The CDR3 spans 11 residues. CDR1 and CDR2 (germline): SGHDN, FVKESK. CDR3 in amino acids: CASSQSETQYL. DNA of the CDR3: TGTGCCAGCAGCCAGTCGGAGACTCAGTACTTA.

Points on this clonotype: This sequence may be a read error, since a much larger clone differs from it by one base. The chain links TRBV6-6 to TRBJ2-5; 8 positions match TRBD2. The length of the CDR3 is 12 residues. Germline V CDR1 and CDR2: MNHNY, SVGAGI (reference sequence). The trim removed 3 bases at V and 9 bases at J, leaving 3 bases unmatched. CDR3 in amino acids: CASSYAGGSQYF. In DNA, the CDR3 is TGTGCCAGCAGTTATGCGGGAGGATCCCAGTACTTC.

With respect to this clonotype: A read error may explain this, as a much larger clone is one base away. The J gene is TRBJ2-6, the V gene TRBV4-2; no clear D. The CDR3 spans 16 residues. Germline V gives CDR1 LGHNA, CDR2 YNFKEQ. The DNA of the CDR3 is TGTACCAGCAGCCAAGAAGGCCGCTCTGGGGCCAACGTCCTGACTTTC. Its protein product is CTSSQEGRSGANVLTF.

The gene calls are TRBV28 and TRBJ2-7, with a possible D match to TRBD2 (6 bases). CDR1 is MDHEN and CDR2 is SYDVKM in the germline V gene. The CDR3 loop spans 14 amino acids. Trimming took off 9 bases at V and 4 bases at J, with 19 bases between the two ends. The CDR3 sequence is CASSGAGREYEQYF. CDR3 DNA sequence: TGTGCCAGTTCTGGCGCCGGTCGGGAGTACGAGCAGTACTTC.

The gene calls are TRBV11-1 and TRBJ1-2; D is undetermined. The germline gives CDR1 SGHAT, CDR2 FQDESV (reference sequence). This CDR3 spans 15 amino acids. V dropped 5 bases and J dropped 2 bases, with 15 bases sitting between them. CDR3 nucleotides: TGTGCCAGCAGCCATGGAGTTGAGTGGAACTATGGCTACACCTTC. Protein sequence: CASSHGVEWNYGYTF.

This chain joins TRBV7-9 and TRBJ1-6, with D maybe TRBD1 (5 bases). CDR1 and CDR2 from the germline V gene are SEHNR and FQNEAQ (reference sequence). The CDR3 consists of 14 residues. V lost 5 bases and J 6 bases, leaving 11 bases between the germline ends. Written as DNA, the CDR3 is TGTGCCAGCAGCCACGGGGACGGTAATTCACCCCTCCACTTT. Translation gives CASSHGDGNSPLHF.

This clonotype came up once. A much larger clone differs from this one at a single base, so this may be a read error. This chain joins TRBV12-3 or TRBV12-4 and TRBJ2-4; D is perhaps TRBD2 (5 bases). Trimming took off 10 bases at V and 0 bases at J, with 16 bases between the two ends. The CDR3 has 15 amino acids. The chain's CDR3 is CANSPLAIAKNIQYF. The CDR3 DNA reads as TGTGCCAACAGCCCCCTAGCCATAGCCAAAAACATTCAGTACTTC.

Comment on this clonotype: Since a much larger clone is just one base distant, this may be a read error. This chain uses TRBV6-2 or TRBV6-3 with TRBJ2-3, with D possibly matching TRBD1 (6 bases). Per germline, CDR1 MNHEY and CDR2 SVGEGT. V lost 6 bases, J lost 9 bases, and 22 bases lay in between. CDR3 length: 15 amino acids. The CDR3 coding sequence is TGTGCCAGCAGAGGACAGTTTGGGGGACCATGGACGCAGTATTTT. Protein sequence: CASRGQFGGPWTQYF.

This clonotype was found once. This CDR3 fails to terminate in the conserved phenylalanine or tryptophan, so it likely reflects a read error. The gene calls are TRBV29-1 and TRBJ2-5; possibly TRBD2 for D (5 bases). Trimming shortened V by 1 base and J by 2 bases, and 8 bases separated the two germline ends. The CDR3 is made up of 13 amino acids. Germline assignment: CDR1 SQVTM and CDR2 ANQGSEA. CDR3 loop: CSVEGSGQETQYL. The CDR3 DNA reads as TGCAGCGTTGAAGGGTCGGGGCAAGAGACCCAGTACTTG.

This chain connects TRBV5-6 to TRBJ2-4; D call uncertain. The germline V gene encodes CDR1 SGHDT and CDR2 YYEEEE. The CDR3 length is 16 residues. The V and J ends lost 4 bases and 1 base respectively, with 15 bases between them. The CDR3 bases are TGTGCCAGCAGCCCAGAGATGAGGATGGCCAAAAACATTCAGTACTTC. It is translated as CASSPEMRMAKNIQYF. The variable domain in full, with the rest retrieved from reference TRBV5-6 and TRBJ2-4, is DAGVTQSPTHLIKTRGQQVTLRCSPKSGHDTVSWYQQALGQGPQFIFQYYEEEERQRGNFPDRFSGHQFPNYSSELNVNALLLGDSALYLCASSPEMRMAKNIQYFGAGTRLSVL.

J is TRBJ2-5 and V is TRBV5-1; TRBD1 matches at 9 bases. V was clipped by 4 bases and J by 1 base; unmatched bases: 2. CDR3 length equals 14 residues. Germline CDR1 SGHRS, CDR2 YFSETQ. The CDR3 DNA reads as TGCGCCAGCAGCACGACAGGGGGCCAAGAGACCCAGTACTTC. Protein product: CASSTTGGQETQYF.

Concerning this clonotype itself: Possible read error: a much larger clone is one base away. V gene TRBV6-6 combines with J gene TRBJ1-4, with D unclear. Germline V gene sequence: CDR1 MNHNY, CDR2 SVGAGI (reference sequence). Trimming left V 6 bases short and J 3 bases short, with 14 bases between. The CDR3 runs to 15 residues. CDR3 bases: TGTGCCAGCAGGACACGGCCCGGGGCTAATGAAAAACTGTTTTTT. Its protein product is CASRTRPGANEKLFF.

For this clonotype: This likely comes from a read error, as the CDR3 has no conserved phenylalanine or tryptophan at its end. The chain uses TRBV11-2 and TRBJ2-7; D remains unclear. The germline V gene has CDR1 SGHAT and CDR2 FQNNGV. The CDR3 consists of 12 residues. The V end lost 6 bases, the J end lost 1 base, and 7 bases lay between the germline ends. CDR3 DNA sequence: TGTGCCAGCAGAGGGATGTCCTACGAGCAGTACATC. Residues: CASRGMSYEQYI.

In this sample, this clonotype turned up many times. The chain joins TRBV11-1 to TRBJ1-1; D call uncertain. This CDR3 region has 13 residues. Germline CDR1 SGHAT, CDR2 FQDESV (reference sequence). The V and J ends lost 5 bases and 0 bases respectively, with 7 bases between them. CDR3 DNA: TGTGCCAGCAGCCCCGAACTGAACACTGAAGCTTTCTTT. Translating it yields CASSPELNTEAFF.

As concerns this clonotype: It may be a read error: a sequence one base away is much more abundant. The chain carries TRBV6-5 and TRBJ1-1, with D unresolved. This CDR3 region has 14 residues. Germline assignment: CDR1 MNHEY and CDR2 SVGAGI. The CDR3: CASSYQSHNIEAFF. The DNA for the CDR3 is TGTGCCAGCAGTTACCAGTCCCACAACATTGAAGCTTTCTTT.